These 18 T cell receptor beta chains originate from one sample sequenced in a study of T-cell memory formation after mild COVID-19. TCRdb independently ran MiXCR on the 5' RACE reads; one entry per CDR3 protein. The top ten hold approximately 22% of the sample, which has over 300,000 distinct CDR3 sequences, roughly 19% seen once. Sequencing input: PBMCs or a T cell subset sorted from them (not recorded which). The receptors here all came from a man aged 18 to 29 who had mild COVID-19 (a few samples of this study predate the infection). Cell type and time point are not known.

The chain has TRBV5-1 and TRBJ1-2; D is unresolved. CDR3 length: 14 residues. V was clipped by 4 bases and J by 4 bases, with 14 bases between them. Germline-derived CDR1 and CDR2 are SGHRS and YFSETQ. The CDR3 loop is CASSPEGVGYGYTF. The DNA of the CDR3 is TGCGCCAGCAGCCCGGAAGGAGTCGGCTATGGCTACACCTTC. Full variable domain (missing parts from reference TRBV5-1 and TRBJ1-2): KAGVTQTPRYLIKTRGQQVTLSCSPISGHRSVSWYQQTPGQGLQFLFEYFSETQRNKGNFPGRFSGRQFSNSRSEMNVSTLELGDSALYLCASSPEGVGYGYTFGSGTRLTVV.

This clonotype occurred a few times. V and J are TRBV10-2 and TRBJ2-4, with D tentatively TRBD2 (7 bases). This CDR3 spans 13 amino acids. Germline CDR1 reads WSHSY; CDR2 reads SAAADI. V was shortened by 4 bases and J by 8 bases, with 12 bases between the two germline ends. CDR3 sequence (DNA): TGCGCCAGCAGTGGCCGCGGGGGCGACATTCAGTACTTC. As protein: CASSGRGGDIQYF.

This clonotype was counted only a few times. The chain is built from TRBV5-1 and TRBJ1-2; 7 nucleotides line up with TRBD1. CDR3 size: 15 residues. Looked up from germline, CDR1 is SGHRS and CDR2 is YFSETQ. Trimming at V came to 3 bases and at J to 4 bases, leaving 9 bases not matched to a gene. CDR3 sequence reads: CASSSRTGAAYGYTF. CDR3 bases: TGCGCCAGCAGCTCGCGGACAGGCGCTGCCTATGGCTACACCTTC.

This sequence joins TRBV12-3 or TRBV12-4 and TRBJ1-1; D remains unclear. V lost 1 base and J 4 bases, leaving 10 bases between the germline ends. The CDR3 is 14 residues long. Written as DNA, the CDR3 is TGTGCCAGCAGTTTAGGTGTGAAGGGCACTGAAGCTTTCTTT. Residues: CASSLGVKGTEAFF.

The chain employs TRBV30 and TRBJ1-1, with no clear D. The germline V and J ends were trimmed by 3 bases and 0 bases, with 14 bases remaining between them. This CDR3 is 15 amino acids long. Germline CDR1 and CDR2: GTSNPN and SVGIG (reference sequence). The CDR3 is CAWRGGTAMNTEAFF. CDR3 nucleotides: TGTGCCTGGAGAGGTGGAACAGCCATGAACACTGAAGCTTTCTTT.

This clonotype came up many times. V is TRBV7-2 and J is TRBJ2-1, with a tentative D call TRBD2 (5 bases). Per the germline V gene, CDR1 is SGHTA and CDR2 is FQGNSA. The CDR3 is 13 amino acids. Trimming shortened V by 4 bases and J by 7 bases, and 11 bases separated the two germline ends. CDR3 sequence (DNA): TGTGCCAGCAGCTCCTCTAGCTGGAATGAGCAGTTCTTC. It codes for CASSSSSWNEQFF.

This clonotype was observed a handful of times. The CDR3 nucleotides are TGTGCCAGCTCATCGTCTGCCGGGACAGGGCTTTATGGCTACACCTTC. Translating gives CASSSSAGTGLYGYTF. The chain employs TRBV18 and TRBJ1-2, with TRBD1 matching 9 bases. V gave up 5 bases and J gave up 5 bases; unmatched junction bases: 12. There are 16 residues in the CDR3. The germline V gene has CDR1 KGHSH and CDR2 LQKENI.

V usage is TRBV7-3 and J usage is TRBJ2-1, with 13 bases aligning to TRBD2. V lost 5 bases, J lost 6 bases, and 7 bases stayed unmatched. The CDR3 contains 16 residues. Per germline, CDR1 SGHTA and CDR2 FQGTGA. The CDR3: CASSPPGLAGANEQFF. CDR3 in DNA: TGTGCCAGCAGCCCCCCTGGACTAGCGGGGGCCAATGAGCAGTTCTTC.

This clonotype has a count of ten or more. The chain employs TRBV19 and TRBJ1-1, with D possibly matching TRBD1 (6 bases). Germline V CDR1 and CDR2: LNHDA, SQIVND (reference sequence). Trimming pared 7 bases from V and 1 base from J, leaving 10 bases between. The CDR3 has 13 amino acids. The CDR3 protein is CASTTGANTEAFF. DNA for the CDR3: TGTGCCAGTACCACGGGGGCGAACACTGAAGCTTTCTTT.

This clonotype has just a few counts. The rearrangement joins TRBV6-2 or TRBV6-3 to TRBJ1-6; D uncertain. This CDR3 is 15 amino acids long. Germline V gene sequence: CDR1 MNHEY, CDR2 SVGEGT. V dropped 2 bases and J dropped 9 bases, with 14 bases sitting between them. The CDR3 nucleotides read TGTGCCAGCAGTTACAGCCCCGCCGGCGGTTCACCCCTCCACTTT. Its translation is CASSYSPAGGSPLHF.

V gene TRBV7-3 combines with J gene TRBJ2-3, with 7 bases identical to TRBD1. Per the germline V gene, CDR1 is SGHTA and CDR2 is FQGTGA. The CDR3 runs 13 residues. V lost 5 bases, J lost 4 bases, and 3 bases stayed unmatched. CDR3 sequence: CASSRDRADTQYF. Here the CDR3 DNA reads TGTGCCAGCAGCAGAGACAGGGCAGATACGCAGTATTTT.

The chain combines TRBV5-1 with TRBJ2-1; 10 bases map to TRBD1. V shed 3 bases and J 8 bases; nucleotides not matched to a gene: 14. CDR3 length equals 17 residues. Germline CDR1 SGHRS, CDR2 YFSETQ. DNA of the CDR3: TGCGCCAGCAGCTGGACGACAGGGGGCGCGATATCCTATGAGCAGTTCTTC. Its translation: CASSWTTGGAISYEQFF.

The rearrangement joins TRBV5-6 to TRBJ2-5; no reliable D call. Trimming took off 4 bases at V and 8 bases at J, with 15 bases between the two ends. The germline V gene encodes CDR1 SGHDT and CDR2 YYEEEE. The CDR3 totals 13 residues. CDR3 residues: CASSHGEGKTQYF. The CDR3, as DNA: TGTGCCAGCAGCCACGGTGAAGGGAAAACCCAGTACTTC.

This clonotype was observed a handful of times. The rearrangement uses TRBV29-1 and TRBJ2-5; D is perhaps TRBD1 (6 bases). Per germline, CDR1 SQVTM and CDR2 ANQGSEA. The V end was cut by 4 bases, the J end by 4 bases, with 13 bases between. There are 13 residues in the CDR3. Here the CDR3 reads CSVAGVESETQYF. The CDR3, as DNA: TGCAGCGTTGCAGGGGTGGAATCAGAGACCCAGTACTTC. Full variable domain (rest looked up from reference TRBV29-1 and TRBJ2-5): SAVISQKPSRDICQRGTSLTIQCQVDSQVTMMFWYRQQPGQSLTLIATANQGSEATYESGFVIDKFPISRPNLTFSTLTVSNMSPEDSSIYLCSVAGVESETQYFGPGTRLLVL.

This clonotype was recorded a few times. The genes are TRBV9 and TRBJ2-3, with 11 bases fitting TRBD1. J gave up 3 bases and V 0 bases, and 9 bases lay outside the gene matches. Germline CDR1 is SGDLS and CDR2 is YYNGEE. The CDR3 consists of 18 residues. CDR3 coding DNA: TGTGCCAGCAGCGTAGAGGCTTGGACAGGGGGCTTTACAGATACGCAGTATTTT. It specifies CASSVEAWTGGFTDTQYF.

The V call is TRBV5-1, the J call TRBJ2-3; D not resolved. From germline, CDR1 is SGHRS and CDR2 YFSETQ. The CDR3 loop spans 13 amino acids. V lost 4 bases, J lost 6 bases, and 12 bases lay in between. In DNA, the CDR3 is TGCGCCAGCAGCCATTCCACTATGGATACGCAGTATTTT. Its translation is CASSHSTMDTQYF.

The chain combines TRBV20-1 with TRBJ2-3; TRBD1 is a possible D gene (6 bases). Between the trimmed V and J ends, which lost 3 bases and 10 bases, there was a span of 14 bases. The V gene's germline CDR1 is DFQATT and CDR2 SNEGSKA (reference sequence). CDR3 length: 12 amino acids. Here the CDR3 reads CSARTGQGAQYF. The CDR3 coding sequence is TGCAGTGCTAGGACAGGTCAAGGGGCGCAGTATTTT.

This clonotype was recorded a few times. The gene calls are TRBV29-1 and TRBJ2-3; D possibly matches TRBD1 or TRBD2 (5 bases each). This CDR3 is 14 amino acids long. V was shortened by 6 bases and J by 5 bases, with 18 bases between the two germline ends. Germline V gene sequence: CDR1 SQVTM, CDR2 ANQGSEA. CDR3 DNA: TGCAGCGTGGTGTGGAGAGGGGATGGAGATACGCAGTATTTT. Amino acid sequence: CSVVWRGDGDTQYF.